This T cell receptor (beta chain) is drawn from a study of Graves' ophthalmopathy and Graves' hyperthyroidism. As the template, RNA transcripts were used to amplify TCR beta CDR3 regions. Amplification began with first-round RT-PCR using HTBI primers, then second-round multiplex PCR was performed. Each CDR3 protein gets one entry after TCRdb re-called the multiplex PCR reads with MiXCR. The sample has over 40,000 distinct CDR3 sequences, roughly 52% seen once. The sequenced material came from peripheral blood. The sequence was collected from an adult man with Graves' ophthalmopathy.

The CDR3 sequence: CASSASGFGKLFF. The CDR3 DNA reads TGTGCCAGCAGTGCCTCAGGGTTTGGAAAACTGTTTTTT. The chain joins TRBV6-2 or TRBV6-3 to TRBJ1-4; possible D gene TRBD1, 5 bases. The germline V gene has CDR1 MNHEY and CDR2 SVGEGT. Trimming took 5 bases from V and 10 from J, leaving 14 bases between them. The CDR3 sequence is 13 residues long.